Below are 9 T cell receptor beta chains sequenced from a single sample in a study of long-term antiretroviral therapy in people with HIV. Runs used v3.0 of the immunoSEQ assay and were done at survey level. Generated by immunoSEQ multiplex PCR, the TCRdb table keeps only in-frame clones and is missing some. Here the sample spans tens of thousands of clones, 80% to 85% being singletons. Sample: unsorted PBMCs, taken 2.8 years after starting antiretroviral therapy. Receptor source: a man aged 30-40 years with HIV.

This sequence joins TRBV30 and TRBJ2-6, with 9 bases matching TRBD1. CDR3 length equals 16 residues. The V gene's germline CDR1 is GTSNPN and CDR2 SVGIG (reference sequence). V was pared by 4 bases and J by 4 bases, with 8 bases of the junction left unmatched. The CDR3 DNA reads TGTGCCTGGAACCGGGACAGGGTGGCGGGGGCCAACGTCCTGACTTTC. Translated: CAWNRDRVAGANVLTF.

CDR3 in DNA: TGTGCCAGCAGCTTAACCGGGCTGACAGATACGCAGTATTTT. It codes for CASSLTGLTDTQYF. V usage is TRBV11-2 and J usage is TRBJ2-3, with no clear D. Germline-derived CDR1 and CDR2 are SGHAT and FQNNGV. V was shortened by 2 bases and J by 3 bases, with 9 bases between the two germline ends. There are 14 residues in the CDR3.

V is TRBV4-3 and J is TRBJ2-7; TRBD2 matches 12 bases. The V segment lost 4 bases and the J segment 1 base; nucleotides outside the gene matches: 2. The CDR3 contains 15 residues. Germline V gene data show CDR1 as LGHNA and CDR2 as YSLEER. This CDR3 reads CASSLGLAGSYEQYF. The CDR3 DNA reads TGCGCCAGCAGCCTTGGACTAGCGGGATCCTACGAGCAGTACTTC.

The rearrangement uses TRBV6-5 and TRBJ2-3; TRBD1 is a possible D gene (6 bases). CDR1 is MNHEY and CDR2 is SVGAGI in the germline V gene. The CDR3 contains 15 residues. Trimming took off 6 bases at V and 0 bases at J, with 13 bases between the two ends. The CDR3 region is CASRINRASTDTQYF. The CDR3 DNA follows: TGTGCCAGCAGAATAAACAGGGCTAGCACAGATACGCAGTATTTT.

The genes are TRBV6-6 and TRBJ1-4; 7 bases fit TRBD1. J lost 7 bases, V lost 5 bases, and 13 bases had no gene match. CDR1 and CDR2 from the germline V gene are MNHNY and SVGAGI (reference sequence). CDR3 length equals 16 residues. The CDR3 sequence: CASSGQAQLGTEKLFF. CDR3 bases: TGTGCCAGCAGTGGACAGGCCCAACTCGGGACTGAAAAACTGTTTTTT.

The chain employs TRBV2 and TRBJ1-4; D is possibly TRBD1 (5 bases). Per the germline V gene, CDR1 is SNHLY and CDR2 is FYNNEI. The CDR3 covers 19 residues. Between the trimmed V and J ends, which lost 0 bases and 8 bases, there was a span of 25 bases. The CDR3: CASSEARGQGRPTREKLFF. The DNA for the CDR3 is TGTGCCAGCAGTGAAGCGCGAGGACAAGGTAGACCAACGAGGGAAAAACTGTTTTTT. The full variable domain, rest sourced from reference TRBV2 and TRBJ1-4, is EPEVTQTPSHQVTQMGQEVILRCVPISNHLYFYWYRQILGQKVEFLVSFYNNEISEKSEIFDDQFSVERPDGSNFTLKIRSTKLEDSAMYFCASSEARGQGRPTREKLFFGSGTQLSVL.

CDR3 DNA sequence: TGTGCCTGGAGACGCCAGGGGCCTAGCACAGATACGCAGTATTTT. This translates into CAWRRQGPSTDTQYF. The chain carries TRBV30 and TRBJ2-3; possibly TRBD1 for D (6 bases). V shed 3 bases and J shed 0 bases, with 13 bases lying between them. Germline lookup yields CDR1 GTSNPN and CDR2 SVGIG (reference sequence). The CDR3 runs 15 residues.

The V gene is TRBV15, the J gene TRBJ1-5; tentative D call: TRBD1 (5 bases). Germline CDR1 is LNHNV and CDR2 is YYDKDF (reference sequence). The CDR3 loop spans 15 amino acids. Between the trimmed V and J ends, which lost 6 bases and 2 bases, there was a span of 14 bases. CDR3 in DNA: TGTGCCACCAGAGTGGGGGACTCGGGCAATCAGCCCCAGCATTTT. It yields the protein CATRVGDSGNQPQHF.

The chain links TRBV27 to TRBJ1-5; 8 bases map to TRBD1. Unmatched junction bases numbered 7, after V lost 6 bases and J lost 6 bases. Germline values: CDR1 MNHEY, CDR2 SMNVEV (reference sequence). CDR3 size: 14 residues. CDR3: CASRTGVTGQPQHF. The CDR3 bases are TGTGCCAGCAGGACAGGGGTCACCGGTCAGCCCCAGCATTTT.